This T cell receptor (beta chain) was observed in a study of shared clonotypes between healthy human individuals. Comments on this clone: No antigen is known for it.

Deletions cut 8 bases from V and 1 base from J, with 9 bases between. This CDR3 has 14 amino acids. From germline, CDR1 is SGHVS and CDR2 FNYEAQ. Division of CD4+ cells produced a CD45RA+ naive subset and a CD45RA-negative memory subset. The assay was immunoSEQ multiplex PCR, and TCRdb's table has in-frame clones only and misses some. The sample has about 1.1 million clones, around 82% seen once; the top ten hold 0.55% to 0.7%. Study-wide results and limits: Memory subsets generally showed smaller estimated richness than naive subsets did. For sorted subsets, rarefaction showed incomplete sequencing despite large depth.

The clonotype was recovered from a man aged 18 to 29 in good health. Some clones in this sample may be carry-over from other donors' samples. The V and J genes are TRBV7-6 and TRBJ2-6; D gene unclear. Sequences were obtained from memory CD4+ T cells from PBMCs. Subset indicated: CD45RA-negative fraction. The CDR3 DNA sequence: TGTGCCAGCGGCGTAAGATCTGGGGCCAACGTCCTGACTTTC. It is translated as CASGVRSGANVLTF.